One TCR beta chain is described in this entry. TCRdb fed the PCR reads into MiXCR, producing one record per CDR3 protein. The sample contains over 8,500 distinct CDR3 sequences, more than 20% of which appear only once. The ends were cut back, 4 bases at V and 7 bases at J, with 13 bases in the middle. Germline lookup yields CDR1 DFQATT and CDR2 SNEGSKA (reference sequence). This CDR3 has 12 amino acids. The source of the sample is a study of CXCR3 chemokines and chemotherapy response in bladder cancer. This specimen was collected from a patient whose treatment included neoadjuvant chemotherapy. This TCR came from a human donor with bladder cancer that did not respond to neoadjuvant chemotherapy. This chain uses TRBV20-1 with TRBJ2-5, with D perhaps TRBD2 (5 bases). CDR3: CSAKLSVTTQYF. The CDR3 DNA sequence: TGCAGTGCTAAGCTTAGCGTGACGACCCAGTACTTC.